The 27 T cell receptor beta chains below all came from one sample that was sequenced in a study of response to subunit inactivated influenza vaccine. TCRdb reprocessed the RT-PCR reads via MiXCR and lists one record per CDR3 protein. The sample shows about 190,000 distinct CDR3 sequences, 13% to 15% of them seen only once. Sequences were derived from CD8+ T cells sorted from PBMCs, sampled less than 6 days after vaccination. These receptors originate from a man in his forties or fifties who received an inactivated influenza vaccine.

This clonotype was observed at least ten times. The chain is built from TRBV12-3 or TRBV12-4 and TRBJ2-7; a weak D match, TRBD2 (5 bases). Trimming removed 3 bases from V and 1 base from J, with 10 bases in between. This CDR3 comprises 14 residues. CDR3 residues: CASSLARRSYEQYF. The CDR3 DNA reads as TGTGCCAGCAGTTTGGCCCGGAGGTCCTACGAGCAGTACTTC.

The CDR3, as DNA: TGTGCCAGCAGCCCAGCTCCGGGACTAGCAACTGAGCAGTTCTTC. It specifies CASSPAPGLATEQFF. This sequence joins TRBV11-2 and TRBJ2-1; TRBD2 matches at 9 bases. Trimming took 5 bases from V and 9 from J; bases not matched to a gene: 11. The CDR3 contains 15 residues. CDR1 and CDR2 (germline): SGHAT, FQNNGV.

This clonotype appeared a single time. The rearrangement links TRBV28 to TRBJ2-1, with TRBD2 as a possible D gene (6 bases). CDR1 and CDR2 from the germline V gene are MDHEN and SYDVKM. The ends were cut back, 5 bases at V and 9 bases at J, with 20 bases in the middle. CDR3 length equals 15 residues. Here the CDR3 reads CASSPGVGSFIEQFF. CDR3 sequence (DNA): TGTGCCAGCAGTCCCGGGGTCGGGAGCTTCATTGAGCAGTTCTTC.

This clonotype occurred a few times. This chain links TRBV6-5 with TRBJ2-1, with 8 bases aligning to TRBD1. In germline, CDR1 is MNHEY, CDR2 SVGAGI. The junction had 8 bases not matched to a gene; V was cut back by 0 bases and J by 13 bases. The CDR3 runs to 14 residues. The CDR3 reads CASSYSRFDRGQFF. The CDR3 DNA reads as TGTGCCAGCAGTTACTCGAGATTCGACAGGGGACAGTTCTTC.

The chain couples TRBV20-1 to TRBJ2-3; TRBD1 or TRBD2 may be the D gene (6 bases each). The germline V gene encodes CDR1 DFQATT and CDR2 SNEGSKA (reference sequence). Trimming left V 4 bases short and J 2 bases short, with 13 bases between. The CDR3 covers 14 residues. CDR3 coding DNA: TGCAGTGCTACCGGGGGCTGGGCCACAGATACGCAGTATTTT. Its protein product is CSATGGWATDTQYF.

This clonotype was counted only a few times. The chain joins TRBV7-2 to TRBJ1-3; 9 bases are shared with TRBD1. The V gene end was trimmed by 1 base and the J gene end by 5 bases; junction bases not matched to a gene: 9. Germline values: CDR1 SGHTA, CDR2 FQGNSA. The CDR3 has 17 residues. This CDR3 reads CASSLVSGTGIRNTIYF. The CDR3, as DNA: TGTGCCAGCAGCTTAGTTTCAGGGACAGGGATTCGAAACACCATATATTTT. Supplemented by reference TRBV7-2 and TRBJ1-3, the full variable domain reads GAGVSQSPSNKVTEKGKDVELRCDPISGHTALYWYRQSLGQGLEFLIYFQGNSAPDKSGLPSDRFSAERTGGSVSTLTIQRTQQEDSAVYLCASSLVSGTGIRNTIYFGEGSWLTVV.

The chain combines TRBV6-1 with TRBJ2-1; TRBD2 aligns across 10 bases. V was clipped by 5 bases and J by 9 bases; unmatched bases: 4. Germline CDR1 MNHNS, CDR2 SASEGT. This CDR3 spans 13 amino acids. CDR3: CASSPGLAPEQFF. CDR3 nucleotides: TGTGCCAGCAGTCCGGGACTAGCGCCTGAGCAGTTCTTC.

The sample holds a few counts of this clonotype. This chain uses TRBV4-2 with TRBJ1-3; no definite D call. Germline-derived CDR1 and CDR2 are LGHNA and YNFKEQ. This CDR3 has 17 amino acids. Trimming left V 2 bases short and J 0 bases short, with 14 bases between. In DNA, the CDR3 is TGTGCCAGCAGCCAATCCAGCGCGGGAGTCTCTGGAAACACCATATATTTT. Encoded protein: CASSQSSAGVSGNTIYF.

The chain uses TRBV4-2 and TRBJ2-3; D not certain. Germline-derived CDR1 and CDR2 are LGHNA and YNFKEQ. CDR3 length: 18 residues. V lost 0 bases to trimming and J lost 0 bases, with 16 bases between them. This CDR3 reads CASSQEWAGYTSTDTQYF. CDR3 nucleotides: TGTGCCAGCAGCCAAGAGTGGGCCGGCTATACTAGCACAGATACGCAGTATTTT.

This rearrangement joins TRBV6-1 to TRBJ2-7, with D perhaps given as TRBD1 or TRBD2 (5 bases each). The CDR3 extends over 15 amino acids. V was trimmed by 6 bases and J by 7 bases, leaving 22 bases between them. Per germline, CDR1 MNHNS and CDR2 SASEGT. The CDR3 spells CASSTGTEPTGEQYF. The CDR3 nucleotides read TGTGCCAGCAGCACCGGGACGGAACCGACGGGGGAGCAGTACTTC.

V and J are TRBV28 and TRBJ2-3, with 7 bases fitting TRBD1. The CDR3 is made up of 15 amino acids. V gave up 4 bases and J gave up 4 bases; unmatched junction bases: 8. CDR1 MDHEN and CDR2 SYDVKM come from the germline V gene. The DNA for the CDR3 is TGTGCCAGCAGTTCCACAGGACAGGAGGCAGATACGCAGTATTTT. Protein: CASSSTGQEADTQYF.

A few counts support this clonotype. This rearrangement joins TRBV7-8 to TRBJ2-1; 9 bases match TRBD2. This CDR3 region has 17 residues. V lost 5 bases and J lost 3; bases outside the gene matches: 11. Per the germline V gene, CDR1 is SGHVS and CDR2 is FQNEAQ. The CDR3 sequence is CASSRNPTSGFYNEQFF. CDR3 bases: TGTGCCAGCAGCCGAAACCCTACTAGCGGGTTCTACAATGAGCAGTTCTTC.

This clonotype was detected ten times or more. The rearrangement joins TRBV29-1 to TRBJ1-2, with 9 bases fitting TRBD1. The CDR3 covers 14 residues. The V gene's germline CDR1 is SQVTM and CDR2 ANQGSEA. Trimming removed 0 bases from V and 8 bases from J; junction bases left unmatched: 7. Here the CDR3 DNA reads TGCAGCGTTGAAGATCAGACAGGGGGTTGGGGCTACACCTTC. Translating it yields CSVEDQTGGWGYTF.

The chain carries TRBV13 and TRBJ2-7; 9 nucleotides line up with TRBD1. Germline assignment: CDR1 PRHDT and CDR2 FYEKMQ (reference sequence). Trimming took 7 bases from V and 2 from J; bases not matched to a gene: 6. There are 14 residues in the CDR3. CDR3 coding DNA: TGTGCCAGCACATTGACAGGGGGAGCCTACGAGCAGTACTTC. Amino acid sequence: CASTLTGGAYEQYF.

The CDR3 here is CASSLMGVGQPQHF. The CDR3, as DNA: TGCGCCAGCAGCTTAATGGGGGTCGGTCAGCCCCAGCATTTT. This chain connects TRBV5-1 to TRBJ1-5, with TRBD1 as a possible D gene (5 bases). The length of the CDR3 is 14 residues. V was cut by 2 bases and J by 6 bases, with 12 bases left in between. Germline CDR1 is SGHRS and CDR2 is YFSETQ.

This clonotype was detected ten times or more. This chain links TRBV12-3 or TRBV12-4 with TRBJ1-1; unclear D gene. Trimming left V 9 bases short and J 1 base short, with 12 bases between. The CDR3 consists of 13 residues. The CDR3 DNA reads TGTGCCAGTACCCGTCCAGAGAACACTGAAGCTTTCTTT. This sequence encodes CASTRPENTEAFF.

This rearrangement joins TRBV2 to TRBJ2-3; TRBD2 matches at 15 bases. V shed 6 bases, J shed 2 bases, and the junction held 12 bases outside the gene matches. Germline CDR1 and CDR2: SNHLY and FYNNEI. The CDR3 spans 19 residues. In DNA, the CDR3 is TGTGCCAGCAGAAGAGAGGGACTAGCGGGGGGCTGGGACACAGATACGCAGTATTTT. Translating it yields CASRREGLAGGWDTDTQYF.

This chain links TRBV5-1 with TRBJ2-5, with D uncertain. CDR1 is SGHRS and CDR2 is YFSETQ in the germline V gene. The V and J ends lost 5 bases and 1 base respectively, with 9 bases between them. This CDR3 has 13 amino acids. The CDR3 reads CASRPPPQETQYF. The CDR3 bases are TGCGCCAGCAGGCCCCCCCCCCAAGAGACCCAGTACTTC.

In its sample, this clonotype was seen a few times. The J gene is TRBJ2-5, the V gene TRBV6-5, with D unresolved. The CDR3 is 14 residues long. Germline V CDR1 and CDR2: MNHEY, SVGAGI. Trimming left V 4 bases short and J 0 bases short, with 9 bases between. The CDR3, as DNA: TGTGCCAGCAGTTCCCTTTCGTACCAAGAGACCCAGTACTTC. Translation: CASSSLSYQETQYF.

CDR3 residues: CASSDATSGSVGANVLTF. CDR3 coding DNA: TGTGCCAGCAGCGACGCGACTAGCGGGAGCGTTGGGGCCAACGTCCTGACTTTC. V and J are TRBV9 and TRBJ2-6; 12 nucleotides line up with TRBD2. The CDR3 sequence is 18 residues long. J was trimmed by 3 bases and V by 3 bases; bases with no gene match: 7. Germline-derived CDR1 and CDR2 are SGDLS and YYNGEE.

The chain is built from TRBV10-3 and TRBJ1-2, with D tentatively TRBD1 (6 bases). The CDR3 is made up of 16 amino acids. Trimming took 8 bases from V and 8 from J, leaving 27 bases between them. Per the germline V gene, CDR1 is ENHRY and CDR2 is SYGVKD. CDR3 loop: CAIAWGQQDPSGGYTF. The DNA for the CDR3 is TGTGCCATCGCCTGGGGACAACAGGACCCTTCCGGCGGCTACACCTTC.

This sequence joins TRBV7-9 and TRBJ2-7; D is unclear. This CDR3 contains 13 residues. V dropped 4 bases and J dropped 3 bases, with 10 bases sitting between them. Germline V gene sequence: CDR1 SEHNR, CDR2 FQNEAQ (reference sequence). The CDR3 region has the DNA TGTGCCAGCAGCTCAGAATTACACTACGAGCAGTACTTC. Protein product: CASSSELHYEQYF. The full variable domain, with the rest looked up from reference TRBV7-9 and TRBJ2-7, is DTGVSQNPRHKITKRGQNVTFRCDPISEHNRLYWYRQTLGQGPEFLTYFQNEAQLEKSRLLSDRFSAERPKGSFSTLEIQRTEQGDSAMYLCASSSELHYEQYFGPGTRLTVT.

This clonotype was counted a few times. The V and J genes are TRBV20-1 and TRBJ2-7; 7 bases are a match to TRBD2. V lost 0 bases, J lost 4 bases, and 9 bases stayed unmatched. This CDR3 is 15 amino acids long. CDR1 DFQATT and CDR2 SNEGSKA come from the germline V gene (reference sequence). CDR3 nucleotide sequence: TGCAGTGCTAGAGATCTGCGGGAGCCTCTTTACGAGCAGTACTTC. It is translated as CSARDLREPLYEQYF.

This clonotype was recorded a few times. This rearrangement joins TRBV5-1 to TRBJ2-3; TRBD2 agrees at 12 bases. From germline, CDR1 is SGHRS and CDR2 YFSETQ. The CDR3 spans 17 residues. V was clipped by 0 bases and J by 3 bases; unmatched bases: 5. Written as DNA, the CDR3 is TGCGCCAGCAGCTTGGAGGTACTAGCGGGGGGAACAGATACGCAGTATTTT. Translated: CASSLEVLAGGTDTQYF.

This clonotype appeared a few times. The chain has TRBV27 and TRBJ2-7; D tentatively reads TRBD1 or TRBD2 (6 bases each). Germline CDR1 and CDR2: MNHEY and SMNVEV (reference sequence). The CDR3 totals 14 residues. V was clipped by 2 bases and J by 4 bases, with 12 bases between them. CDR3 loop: CASSLGGGEYEQYF. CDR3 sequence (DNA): TGTGCCAGCAGTTTAGGAGGGGGAGAATACGAGCAGTACTTC.

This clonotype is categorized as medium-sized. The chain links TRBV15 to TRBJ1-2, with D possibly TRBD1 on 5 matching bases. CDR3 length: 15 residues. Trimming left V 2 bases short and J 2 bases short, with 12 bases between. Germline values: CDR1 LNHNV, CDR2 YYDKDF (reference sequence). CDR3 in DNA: TGTGCCACCAGCAGACGCCGGGGCTCAAACTATGGCTACACCTTC. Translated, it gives CATSRRRGSNYGYTF.

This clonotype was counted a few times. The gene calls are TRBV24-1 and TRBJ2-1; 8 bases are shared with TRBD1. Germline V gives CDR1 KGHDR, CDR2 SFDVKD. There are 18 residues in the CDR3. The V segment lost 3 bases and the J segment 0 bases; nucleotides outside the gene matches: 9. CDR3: CATSDLRTGISSYNEQFF. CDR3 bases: TGTGCCACCAGTGATCTTAGGACAGGGATTAGCTCCTACAATGAGCAGTTCTTC.